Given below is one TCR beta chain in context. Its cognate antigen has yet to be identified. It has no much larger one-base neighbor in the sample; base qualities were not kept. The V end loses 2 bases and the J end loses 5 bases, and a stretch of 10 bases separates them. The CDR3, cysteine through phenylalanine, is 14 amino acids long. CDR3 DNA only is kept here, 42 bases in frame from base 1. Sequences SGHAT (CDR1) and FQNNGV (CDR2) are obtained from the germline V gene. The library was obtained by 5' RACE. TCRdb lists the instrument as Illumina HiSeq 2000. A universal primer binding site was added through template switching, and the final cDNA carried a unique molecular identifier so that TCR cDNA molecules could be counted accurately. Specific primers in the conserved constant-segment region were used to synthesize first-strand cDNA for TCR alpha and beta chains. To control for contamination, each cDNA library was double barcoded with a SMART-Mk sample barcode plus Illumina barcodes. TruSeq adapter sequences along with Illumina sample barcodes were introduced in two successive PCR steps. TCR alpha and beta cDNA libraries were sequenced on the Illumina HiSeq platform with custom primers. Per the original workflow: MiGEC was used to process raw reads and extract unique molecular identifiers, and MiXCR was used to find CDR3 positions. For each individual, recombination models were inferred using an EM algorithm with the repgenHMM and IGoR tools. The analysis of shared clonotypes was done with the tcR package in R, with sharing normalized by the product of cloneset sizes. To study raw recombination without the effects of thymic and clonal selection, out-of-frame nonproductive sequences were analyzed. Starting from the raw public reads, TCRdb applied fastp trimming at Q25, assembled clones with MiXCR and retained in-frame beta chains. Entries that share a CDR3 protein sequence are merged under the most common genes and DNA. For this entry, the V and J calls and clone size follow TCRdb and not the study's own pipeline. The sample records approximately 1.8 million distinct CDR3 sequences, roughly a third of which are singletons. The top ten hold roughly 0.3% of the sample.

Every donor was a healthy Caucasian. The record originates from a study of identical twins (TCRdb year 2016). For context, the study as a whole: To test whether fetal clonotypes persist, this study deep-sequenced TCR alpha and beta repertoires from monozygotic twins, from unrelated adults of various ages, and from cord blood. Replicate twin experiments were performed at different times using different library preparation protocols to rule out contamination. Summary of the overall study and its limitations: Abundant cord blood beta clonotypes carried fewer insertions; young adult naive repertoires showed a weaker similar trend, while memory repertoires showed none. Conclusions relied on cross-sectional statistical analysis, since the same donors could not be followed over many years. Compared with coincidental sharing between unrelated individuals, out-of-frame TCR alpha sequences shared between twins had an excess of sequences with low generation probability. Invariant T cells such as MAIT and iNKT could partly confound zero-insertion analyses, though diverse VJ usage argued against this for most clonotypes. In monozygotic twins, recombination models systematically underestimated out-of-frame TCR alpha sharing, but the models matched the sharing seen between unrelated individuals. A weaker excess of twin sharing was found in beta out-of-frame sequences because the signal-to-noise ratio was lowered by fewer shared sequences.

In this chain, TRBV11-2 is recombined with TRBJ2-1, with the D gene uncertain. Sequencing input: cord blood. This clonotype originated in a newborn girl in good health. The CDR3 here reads CASSLIGDNNEQFF. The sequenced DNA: TGTGCCAGCAGCTTAATCGGTGACAACAATGAGCAGTTCTTC.